The 15 T cell receptor beta chains in this list originate from one sample, sequenced in a study of blood T cell repertoires in COVID-19 (dated by TCRdb to the early 2020s). Library preparation employed the immunoSEQ multiplex PCR assay. TCRdb stores this immuneACCESS table with in-frame sequences only. Part of the clones is absent; in the studies checked, under half of the shortfall reflects unresolved V genes, and no reason is known for the rest. The sample data list about 260,000 clones, and 86% of these were observed just once. Clones ranked in the top ten supply approximately 9.8% of the sample. The sequencing input was peripheral blood. These receptors came from a middle-aged man who had recovered from COVID-19.

Only one count was recorded for this clone. This chain joins TRBV19 and TRBJ2-1; 10 positions agree with TRBD2. The CDR3 sequence is 13 residues long. CDR1 and CDR2 (germline): LNHDA, SQIVND (reference sequence). V shed 1 base and J 12 bases; nucleotides not matched to a gene: 3. CDR3 sequence (DNA): TGTGCCAGTAGTATAGGTAGCGGGGGGCGGCAGTTCTTC. This sequence encodes CASSIGSGGRQFF.

J is TRBJ1-1 and V is TRBV29-1, with TRBD1 matching over 7 bases. The CDR3 length is 11 residues. After removal of 4 bases from V and 4 bases from J, the junction contained 0 bases not matched to a gene. Germline V lookup: CDR1 SQVTM, CDR2 ANQGSEA. The CDR3 reads CSVGDSTEAFF. CDR3 nucleotide sequence: TGCAGCGTTGGGGACAGCACTGAAGCTTTCTTT.

The chain combines TRBV7-9 with TRBJ1-2; TRBD1 aligns across 7 bases. Unmatched junction bases numbered 17, after V lost 5 bases and J lost 5 bases. This CDR3 spans 17 amino acids. CDR1 is SEHNR, CDR2 FQNEAQ, per germline (reference sequence). Written as DNA, the CDR3 is TGTGCCAGCAGCGAGGGACAGCATACCACTTCTAGTTATGGCTACACCTTC. It yields the protein CASSEGQHTTSSYGYTF.

This chain links TRBV27 with TRBJ1-2, with TRBD1 matching over 7 bases. The germline V gene encodes CDR1 MNHEY and CDR2 SMNVEV (reference sequence). The CDR3 loop spans 12 amino acids. V was pared by 10 bases and J by 4 bases, with 6 bases of the junction left unmatched. The CDR3 sequence: CAIRQGAYGYTF. Written as DNA, the CDR3 is TGTGCCATTCGACAGGGTGCCTATGGCTACACCTTC.

The chain has TRBV19 and TRBJ1-5, with D tentatively TRBD1 (6 bases). The CDR3 contains 13 residues. V shed 4 bases and J shed 4 bases, with 8 bases lying between them. Germline V CDR1 and CDR2: LNHDA, SQIVND (reference sequence). CDR3 bases: TGTGCCAGTAGTAGGACAGCGAATCAGCCCCAGCATTTT. Translating it yields CASSRTANQPQHF.

The chain employs TRBV5-4 and TRBJ2-1; 7 nucleotides agree with TRBD1. There are 14 residues in the CDR3. CDR1 SGHNT and CDR2 YYREEE come from the germline V gene (reference sequence). V lost 2 bases to trimming and J lost 6 bases; unmatched junction nucleotides: 5. In nucleotides, the CDR3 is TGTGCCAGCAGCTTAAAGACAGGGACCAATGAGCAGTTCTTC. Translated: CASSLKTGTNEQFF.

This clone was detected only once. This chain connects TRBV9 to TRBJ2-7, with TRBD1 identical over 10 bases. CDR1 is SGDLS, CDR2 YYNGEE, per germline. Germline trimming cut 5 bases from V and 3 bases from J; bases unmatched to any gene: 8. The CDR3 is made up of 15 amino acids. The CDR3 loop is CASSETGGISYEQYF. The CDR3 DNA reads TGTGCCAGCAGTGAGACAGGGGGCATCAGCTACGAGCAGTACTTC.

V and J are TRBV12-3 or TRBV12-4 and TRBJ2-7, with unresolved D. V was trimmed by 3 bases and J by 3 bases, leaving 6 bases between them. This CDR3 contains 12 residues. DNA of the CDR3: TGTGCCAGCAGTTTGAGCCGCTACGAGCAGTACTTC. It yields the protein CASSLSRYEQYF.

This chain joins TRBV6-1 and TRBJ2-3; 10 nucleotides match TRBD2. Germline assignment: CDR1 MNHNS and CDR2 SASEGT. The CDR3 loop spans 19 amino acids. Trimming took 3 bases from V and 9 from J; bases not matched to a gene: 21. The DNA for the CDR3 is TGTGCCAGCAGTGACTACTGGGCTAGCGGGAGTGCGCGAGGAGGGACGCAGTATTTT. It yields the protein CASSDYWASGSARGGTQYF.

The chain combines TRBV7-6 with TRBJ1-2; 7 bases align to TRBD1. Trimming cost V 1 base and J 10 bases; bases outside gene matches: 9. The CDR3 is made up of 14 amino acids. Germline V gives CDR1 SGHVS, CDR2 FNYEAQ. CDR3 amino acids: CASSLEGQHTVYTF. The DNA for the CDR3 is TGTGCCAGCAGCTTAGAGGGACAGCACACTGTCTACACCTTC.

The CDR3, as DNA: TGTGCCAGCAGCACCGGACTAGCGGGGACCAAAGAGACCCAGTACTTC. This sequence encodes CASSTGLAGTKETQYF. V and J are TRBV7-9 and TRBJ2-5, with 12 bases fitting TRBD2. The CDR3 has 16 amino acids. CDR1 and CDR2 (germline): SEHNR, FQNEAQ (reference sequence). Losses at the gene ends were 5 bases for V and 3 bases for J; bases not matched to a gene: 7.

The table lists this clone with a few counts. The sample contains more than one DNA sequence encoding this CDR3. This chain connects TRBV5-5 to TRBJ1-5; TRBD1 matches 7 bases. The CDR3 totals 14 residues. J was trimmed by 4 bases and V by 0 bases; bases with no gene match: 1. Germline lookup yields CDR1 SGHKS and CDR2 YYEKEE (reference sequence). The CDR3 DNA follows: TGTGCCAGCAGCTTGGCAGGGGGTAATCAGCCCCAGCATTTT. It codes for CASSLAGGNQPQHF.

The rearrangement joins TRBV28 to TRBJ2-2, with D tentatively TRBD2 (6 bases). V gave up 11 bases and J gave up 4 bases, with 14 bases separating them. Per the germline V gene, CDR1 is MDHEN and CDR2 is SYDVKM. The CDR3 runs 13 residues. CDR3 coding DNA: TGTGCCGGCCAACTTAGCGGCACCGGGGAGCTGTTTTTT. It yields the protein CAGQLSGTGELFF.

The rearrangement links TRBV6-5 to TRBJ2-7, with 12 bases that match TRBD2. The junction had 7 bases not matched to a gene; V was cut back by 5 bases and J by 5 bases. Germline V gives CDR1 MNHEY, CDR2 SVGAGI. The CDR3 spans 15 residues. The CDR3 spells CASSIWTSGNNEQYF. In nucleotides, the CDR3 is TGTGCCAGCAGTATCTGGACTAGCGGGAACAACGAGCAGTACTTC.

The chain uses TRBV9 and TRBJ2-7, with no clear D. This CDR3 is 14 amino acids long. The V and J ends lost 0 bases and 4 bases respectively, with 11 bases between them. Germline loops: CDR1 SGDLS, CDR2 YYNGEE. The CDR3 loop is CASSVGARSYEQYF. The CDR3 bases are TGTGCCAGCAGCGTAGGGGCCCGGTCGTACGAGCAGTACTTC.